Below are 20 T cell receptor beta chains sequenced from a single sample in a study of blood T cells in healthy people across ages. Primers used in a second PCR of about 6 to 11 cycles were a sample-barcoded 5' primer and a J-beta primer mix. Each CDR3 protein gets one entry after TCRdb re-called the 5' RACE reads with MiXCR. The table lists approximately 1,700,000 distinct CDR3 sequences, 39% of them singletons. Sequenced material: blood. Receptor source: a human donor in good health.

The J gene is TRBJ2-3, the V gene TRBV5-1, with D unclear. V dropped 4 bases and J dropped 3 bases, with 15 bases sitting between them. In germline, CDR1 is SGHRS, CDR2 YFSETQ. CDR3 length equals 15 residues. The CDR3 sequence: CASSIKGLGTDTQYF. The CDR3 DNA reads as TGCGCCAGCAGCATCAAGGGTTTGGGGACAGATACGCAGTATTTT.

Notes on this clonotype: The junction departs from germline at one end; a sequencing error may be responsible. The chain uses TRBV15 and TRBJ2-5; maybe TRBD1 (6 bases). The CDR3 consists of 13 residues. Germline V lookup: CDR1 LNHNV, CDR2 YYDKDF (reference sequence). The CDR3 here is CATSLGQQETRYF. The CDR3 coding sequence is TGTGCCACCAGCCTTGGACAGCAAGAGACCCGGTACTTC.

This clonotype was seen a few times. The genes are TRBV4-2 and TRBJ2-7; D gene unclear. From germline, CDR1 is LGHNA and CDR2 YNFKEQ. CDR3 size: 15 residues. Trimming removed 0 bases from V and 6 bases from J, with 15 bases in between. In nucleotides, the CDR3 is TGTGCCAGCAGCCAAGAATTCTGGACCGCTAGCGAGCAGTACTTC. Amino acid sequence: CASSQEFWTASEQYF.

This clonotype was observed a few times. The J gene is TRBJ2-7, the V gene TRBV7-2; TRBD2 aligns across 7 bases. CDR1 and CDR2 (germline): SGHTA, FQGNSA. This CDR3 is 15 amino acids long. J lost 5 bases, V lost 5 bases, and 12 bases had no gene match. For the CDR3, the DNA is TGTGCCAGCAGCCCCCTGGGGGGGGAGCTTAACGAGCAGTACTTC. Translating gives CASSPLGGELNEQYF. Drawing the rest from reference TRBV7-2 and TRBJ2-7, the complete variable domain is GAGVSQSPSNKVTEKGKDVELRCDPISGHTALYWYRQSLGQGLEFLIYFQGNSAPDKSGLPSDRFSAERTGGSVSTLTIQRTQQEDSAVYLCASSPLGGELNEQYFGPGTRLTVT.

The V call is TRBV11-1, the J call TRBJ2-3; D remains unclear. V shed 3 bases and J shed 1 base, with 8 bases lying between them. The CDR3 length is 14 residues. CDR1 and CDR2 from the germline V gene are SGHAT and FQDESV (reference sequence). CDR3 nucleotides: TGTGCCAGCAGCTTGCCTGTCGGCACAGATACGCAGTATTTT. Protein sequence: CASSLPVGTDTQYF.

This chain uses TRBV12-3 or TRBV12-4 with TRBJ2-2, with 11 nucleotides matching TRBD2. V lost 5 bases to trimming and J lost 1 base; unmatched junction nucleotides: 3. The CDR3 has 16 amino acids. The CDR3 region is CASSVGLAGNTGELFF. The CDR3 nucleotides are TGTGCCAGCAGTGTCGGACTAGCGGGGAACACCGGGGAGCTGTTTTTT.

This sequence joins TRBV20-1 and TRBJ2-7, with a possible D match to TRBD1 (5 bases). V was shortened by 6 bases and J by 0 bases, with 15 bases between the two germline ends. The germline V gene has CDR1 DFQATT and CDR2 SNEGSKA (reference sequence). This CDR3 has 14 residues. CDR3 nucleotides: TGCAGTGCAGCCTTTGGGGCTGTCTCCTACGAGCAGTACTTC. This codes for CSAAFGAVSYEQYF.

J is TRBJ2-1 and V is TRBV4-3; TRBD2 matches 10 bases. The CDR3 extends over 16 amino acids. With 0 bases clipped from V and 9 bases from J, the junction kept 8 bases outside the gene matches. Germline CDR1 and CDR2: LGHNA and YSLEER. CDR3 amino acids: CASSQEQRGGRGEQFF. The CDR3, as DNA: TGCGCCAGCAGCCAAGAACAGCGGGGGGGCCGGGGTGAGCAGTTCTTC.

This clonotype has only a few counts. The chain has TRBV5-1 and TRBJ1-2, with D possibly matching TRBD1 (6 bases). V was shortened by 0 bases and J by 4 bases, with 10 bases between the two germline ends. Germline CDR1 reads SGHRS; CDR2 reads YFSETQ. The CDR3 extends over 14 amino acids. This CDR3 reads CASSLGQDVYGYTF. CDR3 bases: TGCGCCAGCAGCTTGGGACAGGATGTCTATGGCTACACCTTC.

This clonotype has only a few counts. The CDR3 DNA sequence: TGTGCCAGCAGCAAAAACAGGGGTTATTCTAATGGCTACACCTTC. Residues: CASSKNRGYSNGYTF. The rearrangement uses TRBV28 and TRBJ1-2; 7 nucleotides align to TRBD1. There are 15 residues in the CDR3. Germline CDR1 is MDHEN and CDR2 is SYDVKM. After removal of 6 bases from V and 6 bases from J, the junction contained 13 bases not matched to a gene.

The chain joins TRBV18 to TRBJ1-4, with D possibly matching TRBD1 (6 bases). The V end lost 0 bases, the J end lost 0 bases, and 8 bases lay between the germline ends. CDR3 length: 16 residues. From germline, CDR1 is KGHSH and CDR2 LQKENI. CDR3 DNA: TGTGCCAGCTCACCACCCAGGGGAGCAACTAATGAAAAACTGTTTTTT. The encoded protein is CASSPPRGATNEKLFF.

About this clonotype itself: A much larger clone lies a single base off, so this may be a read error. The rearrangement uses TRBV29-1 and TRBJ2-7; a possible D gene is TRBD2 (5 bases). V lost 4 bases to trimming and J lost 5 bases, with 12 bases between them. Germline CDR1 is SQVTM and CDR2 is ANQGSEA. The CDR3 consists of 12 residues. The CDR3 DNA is TGCAGCGTTGGCTACGGACTTAACGAGCAGTACTTC. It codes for CSVGYGLNEQYF.

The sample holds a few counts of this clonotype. CDR3 sequence (DNA): TGCAGCGTTGAATTAGGATCCAGCCCCTCCTACGAGCAGTACTTC. Encoded protein: CSVELGSSPSYEQYF. J is TRBJ2-7 and V is TRBV29-1, with D unresolved. V lost 2 bases and J 0 bases, leaving 14 bases between the germline ends. The CDR3 consists of 15 residues. Germline CDR1 is SQVTM and CDR2 is ANQGSEA.

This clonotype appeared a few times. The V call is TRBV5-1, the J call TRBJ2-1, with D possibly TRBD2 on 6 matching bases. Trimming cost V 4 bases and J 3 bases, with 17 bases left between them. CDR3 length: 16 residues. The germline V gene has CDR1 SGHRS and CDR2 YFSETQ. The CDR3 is CASSTTTSTGYNEQFF. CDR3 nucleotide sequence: TGCGCCAGCAGCACGACCACTAGCACTGGCTACAATGAGCAGTTCTTC.

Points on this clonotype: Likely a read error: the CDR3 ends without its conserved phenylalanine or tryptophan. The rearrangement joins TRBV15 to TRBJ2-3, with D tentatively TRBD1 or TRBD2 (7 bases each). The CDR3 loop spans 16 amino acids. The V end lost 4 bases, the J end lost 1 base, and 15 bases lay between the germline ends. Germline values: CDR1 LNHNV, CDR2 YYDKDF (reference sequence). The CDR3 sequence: CATSNNRGGGTDTQYC. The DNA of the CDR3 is TGTGCCACCAGCAACAACAGGGGAGGGGGCACAGATACGCAGTATTGT.

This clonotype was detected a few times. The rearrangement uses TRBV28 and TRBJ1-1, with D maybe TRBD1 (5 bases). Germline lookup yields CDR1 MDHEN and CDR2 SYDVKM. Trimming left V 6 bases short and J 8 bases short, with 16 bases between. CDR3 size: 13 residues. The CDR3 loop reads CASRPPGPTEAFF. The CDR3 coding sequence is TGTGCCAGCAGACCACCGGGACCGACAGAAGCTTTCTTT.

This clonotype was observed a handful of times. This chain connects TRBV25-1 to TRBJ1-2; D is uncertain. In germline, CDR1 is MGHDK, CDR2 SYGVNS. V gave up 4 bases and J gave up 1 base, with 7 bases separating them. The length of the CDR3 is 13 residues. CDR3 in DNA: TGTGCCAGCAGTGTCGACAATAACTATGGCTACACCTTC. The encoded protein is CASSVDNNYGYTF.

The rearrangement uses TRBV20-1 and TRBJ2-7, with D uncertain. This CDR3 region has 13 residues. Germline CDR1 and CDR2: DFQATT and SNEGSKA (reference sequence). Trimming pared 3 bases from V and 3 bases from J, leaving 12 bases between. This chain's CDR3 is CSASNRVHYEQYF. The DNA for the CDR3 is TGCAGTGCTAGTAACCGGGTCCACTACGAGCAGTACTTC.

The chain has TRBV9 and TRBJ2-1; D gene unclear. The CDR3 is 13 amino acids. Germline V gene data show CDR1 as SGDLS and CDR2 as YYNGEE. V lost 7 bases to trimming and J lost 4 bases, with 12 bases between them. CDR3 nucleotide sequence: TGTGCCAGCGCCCCCACCGGATACAATGAGCAGTTCTTC. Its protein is CASAPTGYNEQFF.

CDR3: CASSQESQGTYEQYF. The CDR3 nucleotides read TGTGCCAGCAGCCAAGAATCACAGGGGACCTACGAGCAGTACTTC. The chain is built from TRBV14 and TRBJ2-7; 7 bases map to TRBD1. This CDR3 is 15 amino acids long. Germline trimming cut 0 bases from V and 2 bases from J; bases unmatched to any gene: 4. In germline, CDR1 is SGHDN, CDR2 FVKESK.